The 15 T cell receptor beta chains in this list originate from one sample, sequenced in a study of T cells in localized non-small cell lung cancer. The method was immunoSEQ multiplex PCR; TCRdb's version includes in-frame clones alone and lacks a portion of them. The table includes 23,000 or so clones, around 90% detected once. Specimen: peripheral blood, collected before any cancer treatment. The source is a woman aged 35-75 years with stage I lung adenocarcinoma.

This rearrangement joins TRBV18 to TRBJ1-5, with 9 bases matching TRBD1. In germline, CDR1 is KGHSH, CDR2 LQKENI. The CDR3 loop spans 19 amino acids. With V trimmed by 10 bases and J by 4 bases, 23 bases remained unmatched. CDR3 loop: CANLVRGTGPPGRNQPQHF. The DNA of the CDR3 is TGTGCCAACCTAGTCCGGGGGACAGGGCCCCCCGGGAGGAATCAGCCCCAGCATTTT.

The gene calls are TRBV10-3 and TRBJ2-3, with D perhaps matching TRBD2 (6 bases). The length of the CDR3 is 14 residues. V was shortened by 6 bases and J by 3 bases, with 13 bases between the two germline ends. Germline CDR1 reads ENHRY; CDR2 reads SYGVKD. The CDR3: CAISSSDSTDTQYF. The CDR3 DNA is TGTGCCATCAGCTCTAGCGATTCTACAGATACGCAGTATTTT.

The CDR3 sequence: CASSLLTVREKLFF. CDR3 bases: TGTGCCAGCAGCTTACTTACAGTGAGGGAAAAACTGTTTTTT. V and J are TRBV7-9 and TRBJ1-4; D ambiguous. Germline CDR1 reads SEHNR; CDR2 reads FQNEAQ (reference sequence). The CDR3 loop spans 14 amino acids. V lost 2 bases to trimming and J lost 8 bases, with 12 bases between them.

The J gene is TRBJ2-7, the V gene TRBV25-1, with 7 positions matching TRBD2. V dropped 10 bases and J dropped 4; count of bases not matched to a gene: 13. The CDR3 extends over 14 amino acids. From germline, CDR1 is MGHDK and CDR2 SYGVNS. The CDR3, as DNA: TGTGCCACCTCAGGAGCGGGAAGGCGGTACGAGCAGTACTTC. Translation gives CATSGAGRRYEQYF.

The chain combines TRBV11-2 with TRBJ2-1, with TRBD2 matching over 9 bases. The CDR3 loop spans 15 amino acids. V lost 4 bases to trimming and J lost 9 bases; unmatched junction nucleotides: 10. CDR1 and CDR2 (germline): SGHAT, FQNNGV. This CDR3 is CASSSFSGRGGEQFF. CDR3 DNA: TGTGCCAGCAGCTCATTTAGCGGGAGAGGAGGTGAGCAGTTCTTC.

The chain has TRBV28 and TRBJ2-1; 8 bases are shared with TRBD1. This CDR3 contains 15 residues. Germline V CDR1 and CDR2: MDHEN, SYDVKM. The V and J ends lost 5 bases and 5 bases, in that order; junction bases with no gene match: 8. DNA for the CDR3: TGTGCCAGCAGTGTTTTCCGGGACAGGAACAATGAGCAGTTCTTC. Translation: CASSVFRDRNNEQFF.

This chain joins TRBV7-7 and TRBJ2-1, with D perhaps TRBD2 (6 bases). V shed 0 bases and J shed 1 base, with 13 bases lying between them. Germline V gene sequence: CDR1 SSHAT, CDR2 FNYEAQ (reference sequence). The CDR3 length is 17 residues. The DNA of the CDR3 is TGTGCCAGCAGCTTAGCGGAGGGTAAGAGGTCCTACAATGAGCAGTTCTTC. Protein: CASSLAEGKRSYNEQFF. The complete variable domain, with remaining parts taken from reference TRBV7-7 and TRBJ2-1, reads GAGVSQSPRYKVTKRGQDVTLRCDPISSHATLYWYQQALGQGPEFLTYFNYEAQPDKSGLPSDRFSAERPEGSISTLTIQRTEQRDSAMYRCASSLAEGKRSYNEQFFGPGTRLTVL.

Remarks on this clone: A junction boundary mismatches the germline segment, possibly from a read error. The rearrangement joins TRBV15 to TRBJ2-5; D not resolved. The CDR3 runs to 16 residues. CDR1 and CDR2 (germline): LNHNV, YYDKDF (reference sequence). The CDR3 bases are TGTGCCACCAGCACCCCCAGAGCCACCCTTCAAGCGACCCAGTACTTC. Amino acid sequence: CATSTPRATLQATQYF.

This clone was observed once. The chain is built from TRBV18 and TRBJ2-5, with unresolved D. This CDR3 region has 12 residues. V was cut by 6 bases and J by 0 bases, with 5 bases left in between. CDR1 is KGHSH, CDR2 LQKENI, per germline. This CDR3 is CASSPNQETQYF. Here the CDR3 DNA reads TGTGCCAGCTCTCCTAACCAAGAGACCCAGTACTTC.

This sequence joins TRBV4-2 and TRBJ2-2; D remains ambiguous. This CDR3 is built from 15 residues. V lost 2 bases, J lost 0 bases, and 7 bases lay in between. Germline CDR1 and CDR2: LGHNA and YNFKEQ. The CDR3 protein is CASSQRRTNTGELFF. CDR3 nucleotide sequence: TGTGCCAGCAGCCAACGGAGAACGAACACCGGGGAGCTGTTTTTT.

Only a few counts were recorded for this clone. V is TRBV27 and J is TRBJ2-3; 7 bases map to TRBD2. CDR1 MNHEY and CDR2 SMNVEV come from the germline V gene (reference sequence). V lost 6 bases to trimming and J lost 0 bases; unmatched junction nucleotides: 9. The CDR3 consists of 16 residues. CDR3 residues: CASSPVAGVSTDTQYF. CDR3 sequence (DNA): TGTGCCAGCAGCCCGGTGGCGGGAGTTAGCACAGATACGCAGTATTTT.

The chain uses TRBV5-1 and TRBJ2-2; the D is unclear. V shed 0 bases and J shed 1 base, with 4 bases lying between them. Germline values: CDR1 SGHRS, CDR2 YFSETQ. The CDR3 has 14 amino acids. CDR3 coding DNA: TGCGCCAGCAGCTTGGGACAGAACACCGGGGAGCTGTTTTTT. This codes for CASSLGQNTGELFF.

The CDR3 region has the DNA TGCGCCAGCAGCTGGGGGACAGGGGCTAATGAAAAACTGTTTTTT. This encodes CASSWGTGANEKLFF. The chain joins TRBV5-1 to TRBJ1-4; 10 bases match TRBD1. V gave up 3 bases and J gave up 3 bases; unmatched junction bases: 2. The CDR3 runs to 15 residues. Per the germline V gene, CDR1 is SGHRS and CDR2 is YFSETQ.

The rearrangement uses TRBV10-3 and TRBJ2-5; 9 bases match TRBD2. Germline CDR1 reads ENHRY; CDR2 reads SYGVKD. The CDR3 is made up of 16 amino acids. V dropped 3 bases and J dropped 1; count of bases not matched to a gene: 6. Here the CDR3 reads CAISDGSSGTQETQYF. Here the CDR3 DNA reads TGTGCCATCAGTGATGGGTCTAGCGGGACCCAAGAGACCCAGTACTTC.

V is TRBV28 and J is TRBJ2-7; 11 nucleotides agree with TRBD1. J gave up 7 bases and V 7 bases, and 9 bases lay outside the gene matches. Germline CDR1 is MDHEN and CDR2 is SYDVKM. The CDR3 has 14 amino acids. The CDR3 region is CASTMDRGRREQYF. The CDR3, as DNA: TGTGCCAGCACCATGGACAGGGGGCGCCGGGAGCAGTACTTC.